This T cell receptor (beta chain) was captured by sequencing in a study of cytomegalovirus exposure and HLA in healthy donors. Use of 60 Vbeta and 13 Jbeta primers characterized the PCR. The table came from immunoSEQ multiplex PCR; TCRdb's copy has only in-frame clones and leaves some out. This sample's table reports 110,000 to 150,000 clones. Sample: PBMCs. This TCR was sampled from a male donor in good health and CMV-seronegative.

The CDR3, as DNA: TGTGCTGGAAAGACAGGGGTGCTCGGAAACACCATATATTTT. Its translation is CAGKTGVLGNTIYF. J is TRBJ1-3 and V is TRBV30; 8 bases are a match to TRBD1. The CDR3 consists of 14 residues. Per the germline V gene, CDR1 is GTSNPN and CDR2 is SVGIG (reference sequence).